The T cell receptor beta chain under discussion was sequenced for a study of response to subunit inactivated influenza vaccine. There are a few counts of this clonotype. Its antigen is not known. TCRdb passed the RT-PCR reads through MiXCR, listing each CDR3 protein once. Of about 580,000 distinct CDR3 sequences listed, roughly 15% are singletons. CDR1 and CDR2 from the germline V gene are KGHSH and LQKENI. CDR3 length: 15 amino acids. V dropped 0 bases and J dropped 9 bases, with 17 bases sitting between them. Study results and caveats: Seasonal influenza vaccination, on each occasion, was suggested by the authors to recruit few new T cells.

This receptor was identified in a man between 45 and 60 years old who received an inactivated influenza vaccine. The chain recombines TRBV18 with TRBJ2-5; no clear D. Sequences were derived from PBMCs from blood, sampled 12 days after vaccination. CDR3 bases: TGTGCCAGCTCACCACCGTCCGGATTCCCCTATTCCCAGTACTTC. Its protein product is CASSPPSGFPYSQYF.